These 29 T cell receptor beta chains were all obtained from the same sample, sequenced in a study of blood T cell repertoires in COVID-19. Here immunoSEQ multiplex PCR was the method, and the copy in TCRdb shows in-frame clones only, minus some. The sample holds over 45,000 clones; around nine tenths are singletons and the top ten take approximately 4.1%. Source material: peripheral blood. The receptor set was obtained from a man in his fifties or sixties with acute or convalescent COVID-19.

V is TRBV11-3 and J is TRBJ2-5, with TRBD1 matching 8 bases. The V gene end was trimmed by 4 bases and the J gene end by 4 bases; junction bases not matched to a gene: 5. Per the germline V gene, CDR1 is SGHNT and CDR2 is YENEEA. This CDR3 is 14 amino acids long. The DNA of the CDR3 is TGTGCCAGCAGCTCAGGACAGGGTGGAGAGACCCAGTACTTC. Protein: CASSSGQGGETQYF.

This chain connects TRBV6-5 to TRBJ1-2; a possible D gene is TRBD1 (6 bases). CDR1 MNHEY and CDR2 SVGAGI come from the germline V gene. Trimming removed 6 bases at V and 4 bases at J, with 18 bases between. The CDR3 sequence is 15 residues long. As DNA, the CDR3 is TGTGCCAGCAGCCGAGCCTTAGGGACAAGCTATGGCTACACCTTC. It translates to CASSRALGTSYGYTF.

This chain uses TRBV4-3 with TRBJ1-1, with 8 positions matching TRBD1. The junction had 4 bases not matched to a gene; V was cut back by 0 bases and J by 4 bases. CDR3 length equals 15 residues. Germline CDR1 LGHNA, CDR2 YSLEER. CDR3 sequence: CASSQDPGQGTEAFF. The DNA of the CDR3 is TGCGCCAGCAGCCAAGATCCAGGACAGGGCACTGAAGCTTTCTTT.

The rearrangement links TRBV6-5 to TRBJ1-5, with a tentative D call TRBD1 (5 bases). The V gene lost 0 bases and the J gene lost 7 bases, with 7 bases spanning the gap. The length of the CDR3 is 13 residues. The V gene's germline CDR1 is MNHEY and CDR2 SVGAGI. The CDR3 nucleotides read TGTGCCAGCAGTTACTCACGGGGGCAGCCCCAGCATTTT. Its translation is CASSYSRGQPQHF.

The chain joins TRBV15 to TRBJ2-3, with 7 bases aligning to TRBD2. J was trimmed by 5 bases and V by 4 bases; bases with no gene match: 18. The germline CDR1 and CDR2 sequences are LNHNV and YYDKDF (reference sequence). The CDR3 contains 18 residues. This CDR3 reads CATSTGLRLANGLDTQYF. The CDR3 DNA reads as TGTGCCACCAGCACGGGCCTTCGACTAGCTAATGGTTTAGATACGCAGTATTTT.

This chain connects TRBV7-9 to TRBJ1-1; 7 bases map to TRBD1. J was trimmed by 1 base and V by 2 bases; bases with no gene match: 4. The germline V gene has CDR1 SEHNR and CDR2 FQNEAQ (reference sequence). This CDR3 contains 15 residues. CDR3 nucleotide sequence: TGTGCCAGCAGCTTAAAGGGGGCAAGGAACACTGAAGCTTTCTTT. As protein: CASSLKGARNTEAFF.

The rearrangement joins TRBV6-5 to TRBJ1-5; TRBD1 matches at 8 bases. The CDR3 is made up of 14 amino acids. Trimming took 7 bases from V and 2 from J; bases not matched to a gene: 4. The V gene's germline CDR1 is MNHEY and CDR2 SVGAGI. The DNA of the CDR3 is TGTGCCAGCAAACTGACAGGGGGCAATCAGCCCCAGCATTTT. As protein: CASKLTGGNQPQHF.

The rearrangement uses TRBV19 and TRBJ2-5; TRBD1 matches at 8 bases. Losses at the gene ends were 4 bases for V and 5 bases for J; bases not matched to a gene: 9. The CDR3 covers 15 residues. Germline CDR1 is LNHDA and CDR2 is SQIVND (reference sequence). The DNA of the CDR3 is TGTGCCAGTAGTACCGGGACAGGCGCGCGGGAGACCCAGTACTTC. Amino acids: CASSTGTGARETQYF.

This chain uses TRBV18 with TRBJ2-3; TRBD2 matches 9 bases. CDR3 length: 16 amino acids. V gave up 4 bases and J gave up 1 base; unmatched junction bases: 6. From germline, CDR1 is KGHSH and CDR2 LQKENI. The CDR3 nucleotides read TGTGCCAGCTCACTAATAGCGGGAGTTGGCACAGATACGCAGTATTTT. Protein: CASSLIAGVGTDTQYF. The full variable domain, with the rest looked up from reference TRBV18 and TRBJ2-3, is NAGVMQNPRHLVRRRGQEARLRCSPMKGHSHVYWYRQLPEEGLKFMVYLQKENIIDESGMPKERFSAEFPKEGPSILRIQQVVRGDSAAYFCASSLIAGVGTDTQYFGPGTRLTVL.

The chain is built from TRBV15 and TRBJ2-7; 7 nucleotides agree with TRBD2. After removal of 6 bases from V and 1 base from J, the junction contained 6 bases not matched to a gene. The CDR3 loop spans 14 amino acids. Germline V gene lookup returns CDR1 LNHNV and CDR2 YYDKDF (reference sequence). The CDR3 sequence is CATREAGKSYEQYF. The DNA of the CDR3 is TGTGCCACCAGAGAAGCGGGAAAATCCTACGAGCAGTACTTC.

The V gene is TRBV5-1, the J gene TRBJ1-1; no clear D gene. Trimming shortened V by 5 bases and J by 0 bases, and 11 bases separated the two germline ends. In germline, CDR1 is SGHRS, CDR2 YFSETQ. This CDR3 has 14 amino acids. CDR3 residues: CASRGAEVNTEAFF. Here the CDR3 DNA reads TGCGCCAGCAGGGGAGCGGAGGTGAACACTGAAGCTTTCTTT.

The rearrangement links TRBV7-6 to TRBJ2-2; 11 nucleotides agree with TRBD2. This CDR3 comprises 19 residues. CDR1 SGHVS and CDR2 FNYEAQ come from the germline V gene. J lost 5 bases, V lost 3 bases, and 14 bases had no gene match. CDR3 protein: CASSFAPLAGERGTGELFF. For the CDR3, the DNA is TGTGCCAGCAGCTTCGCCCCACTAGCGGGAGAACGGGGGACCGGGGAGCTGTTTTTT. Complete variable domain (other parts from reference TRBV7-6 and TRBJ2-2): GAGVSQSPRYKVTKRGQDVALRCDPISGHVSLYWYRQALGQGPEFLTYFNYEAQQDKSGLPNDRFSAERPEGSISTLTIQRTEQRDSAMYRCASSFAPLAGERGTGELFFGEGSRLTVL.

J is TRBJ1-2 and V is TRBV5-1, with D maybe TRBD1 (6 bases). Per germline, CDR1 SGHRS and CDR2 YFSETQ. V lost 2 bases, J lost 4 bases, and 9 bases lay in between. This CDR3 region has 13 residues. CDR3 DNA: TGCGCCAGCAGCTTACAGGGAGCCTATGGCTACACCTTC. Translation gives CASSLQGAYGYTF. The whole variable domain, filled in from reference TRBV5-1 and TRBJ1-2, reads KAGVTQTPRYLIKTRGQQVTLSCSPISGHRSVSWYQQTPGQGLQFLFEYFSETQRNKGNFPGRFSGRQFSNSRSEMNVSTLELGDSALYLCASSLQGAYGYTFGSGTRLTVV.

The J gene is TRBJ2-3, the V gene TRBV3-1 (or the pseudogene TRBV3-2), with 14 positions matching TRBD2. V lost 5 bases, J lost 3 bases, and 7 bases stayed unmatched. Germline-derived CDR1 and CDR2 are LGHDT and YNNKEL (reference sequence). The CDR3 runs to 17 residues. Here the CDR3 DNA reads TGTGCCAGCAGCGGGGGACTAGCGGGAGTAAGGACAGATACGCAGTATTTT. It yields the protein CASSGGLAGVRTDTQYF.

The chain recombines TRBV6-6 with TRBJ2-7; 7 bases line up with TRBD1. Losses at the gene ends were 6 bases for V and 3 bases for J; bases not matched to a gene: 2. The CDR3 runs to 12 residues. Germline V gene lookup returns CDR1 MNHNY and CDR2 SVGAGI (reference sequence). The CDR3 coding sequence is TGTGCCAGCAGCGACAGGGTCTACGAGCAGTACTTC. Translating gives CASSDRVYEQYF.

This CDR3 reads CASSPVTGDSYGYTF. The DNA for the CDR3 is TGTGCCAGCAGCCCCGTGACAGGGGATAGCTATGGCTACACCTTC. J is TRBJ1-2 and V is TRBV7-2; TRBD1 matches at 8 bases. Per germline, CDR1 SGHTA and CDR2 FQGNSA. After removal of 5 bases from V and 4 bases from J, the junction contained 9 bases not matched to a gene. This CDR3 is 15 amino acids long.

This clone is large. J is TRBJ2-7 and V is TRBV27; 9 bases map to TRBD2. The V and J ends lost 1 base and 5 bases, in that order; junction bases with no gene match: 9. Germline assignment: CDR1 MNHEY and CDR2 SMNVEV (reference sequence). This CDR3 has 16 amino acids. CDR3 DNA sequence: TGTGCCAGCAGTTTATGGGCGGGAGGGCCAAGAAACGAGCAGTACTTC. Its protein is CASSLWAGGPRNEQYF.

This clone has just one count. The J gene is TRBJ1-6, the V gene TRBV5-1; 7 nucleotides align to TRBD1. V lost 1 base and J lost 8; bases outside the gene matches: 3. Germline lookup yields CDR1 SGHRS and CDR2 YFSETQ. The CDR3 is 14 residues long. DNA for the CDR3: TGCGCCAGCAGCTTGAGGGACAGAGATTCACCCCTCCACTTT. Its protein is CASSLRDRDSPLHF.

The chain combines TRBV25-1 with TRBJ1-2, with D maybe TRBD1 (6 bases). The CDR3 has 14 residues. V lost 1 base, J lost 8 bases, and 14 bases lay in between. Germline V CDR1 and CDR2: MGHDK, SYGVNS. CDR3 sequence reads: CASSELSGETGYTF. CDR3 in DNA: TGTGCCAGCAGTGAATTGTCAGGGGAAACCGGCTACACCTTC.

The chain joins TRBV15 to TRBJ2-1; a weak D match, TRBD1 (5 bases). Germline CDR1 and CDR2: LNHNV and YYDKDF (reference sequence). The CDR3 has 14 residues. Trimming removed 0 bases at V and 13 bases at J, with 16 bases between. The CDR3 region has the DNA TGTGCCACCAGCAGAGATAGGGGCCAGGATCGACAGTTCTTC. This codes for CATSRDRGQDRQFF.

This clone was seen more than once but under ten times. The chain joins TRBV10-1 to TRBJ2-7; D might be TRBD2 (6 bases). Deletions cut 10 bases from V and 4 bases from J, with 11 bases between. This CDR3 spans 11 amino acids. Germline CDR1 and CDR2: WNHNN and SYGVQD (reference sequence). The CDR3 DNA reads TGCGCCACCCTACGGGGGTACGAGCAGTACTTC. Its protein product is CATLRGYEQYF.

The rearrangement joins TRBV5-1 to TRBJ1-3, with no clear D. Per the germline V gene, CDR1 is SGHRS and CDR2 is YFSETQ. The V and J ends lost 0 bases and 0 bases respectively, with 7 bases between them. The CDR3 runs to 15 residues. The CDR3 sequence is CASSLGGLSGNTIYF. CDR3 bases: TGCGCCAGCAGCTTGGGCGGGCTCTCTGGAAACACCATATATTTT.

This clone was seen only once. The V gene is TRBV30, the J gene TRBJ1-6, with TRBD1 matching over 7 bases. The CDR3 spans 13 residues. CDR1 GTSNPN and CDR2 SVGIG come from the germline V gene (reference sequence). Losses at the gene ends were 6 bases for V and 10 bases for J; bases not matched to a gene: 9. In DNA form, the CDR3 reads TGTGCCTGCAAGACAGGGACGGGGTCACCCCTCCACTTT. Translating it yields CACKTGTGSPLHF.

The chain recombines TRBV6-6 with TRBJ2-7; 7 nucleotides line up with TRBD2. The CDR3 is 14 residues long. CDR1 and CDR2 from the germline V gene are MNHNY and SVGAGI (reference sequence). V was clipped by 2 bases and J by 4 bases; unmatched bases: 5. CDR3 amino acids: CASSYSAGVYEQYF. In DNA form, the CDR3 reads TGTGCCAGCAGTTACAGCGCGGGGGTATACGAGCAGTACTTC.

The V and J genes are TRBV10-2 and TRBJ2-7; 10 bases line up with TRBD2. Germline V gives CDR1 WSHSY, CDR2 SAAADI. V lost 6 bases, J lost 3 bases, and 11 bases stayed unmatched. The CDR3 spans 16 residues. CDR3 amino acids: CASRSPASSGSYEQYF. CDR3 sequence (DNA): TGCGCCAGCAGATCCCCCGCATCTAGCGGGAGCTACGAGCAGTACTTC.

This clone has just a few counts. The chain combines TRBV3-1 (or the pseudogene TRBV3-2) with TRBJ2-3, with TRBD1 matching 8 bases. The V gene's germline CDR1 is LGHDT and CDR2 YNNKEL (reference sequence). The CDR3 length is 13 residues. The V gene end was trimmed by 7 bases and the J gene end by 5 bases; junction bases not matched to a gene: 5. CDR3 DNA: TGTGCCAGCAATGGGGGGACAGGAGATACGCAGTATTTT. Translation: CASNGGTGDTQYF.

The V gene is TRBV6-5, the J gene TRBJ1-3, with D hard to call. The germline gives CDR1 MNHEY, CDR2 SVGAGI. CDR3 length: 15 residues. The V end was cut by 6 bases, the J end by 3 bases, with 15 bases between. The CDR3 region has the DNA TGTGCCAGCAGAACCCTAGAGGGATTTGGAAACACCATATATTTT. This encodes CASRTLEGFGNTIYF.

The rearrangement joins TRBV5-1 to TRBJ2-3; TRBD2 aligns across 10 bases. The V and J ends lost 5 bases and 4 bases, in that order; junction bases with no gene match: 10. This CDR3 contains 16 residues. Per the germline V gene, CDR1 is SGHRS and CDR2 is YFSETQ. The CDR3 DNA sequence: TGCGCCAGCAGTCCGGAGGGGGGACTAGCGCCAGATACGCAGTATTTT. Translation: CASSPEGGLAPDTQYF.

The V call is TRBV5-8, the J call TRBJ2-7, with 8 bases lining up with TRBD2. The CDR3 runs 16 residues. V lost 4 bases, J lost 0 bases, and 9 bases stayed unmatched. Germline CDR1 is SGHTS and CDR2 is YDEGEE. CDR3 protein: CASSGRAGESSYEQYF. CDR3 nucleotide sequence: TGTGCCAGCAGCGGAAGAGCGGGAGAGAGCTCCTACGAGCAGTACTTC.